The present T cell receptor beta chain was sequenced within a study of T-cell reconstitution after alpha-beta-depleted transplantation in children. Unique molecular identifiers were incorporated during preparation of the TCRbeta library. TCRdb itself ran the PCR reads through MiXCR, one entry per CDR3 protein. The table lists approximately 980,000 distinct CDR3 sequences, roughly 31% of them singletons. Study-wide results and caveats: In some patients, recipient T cells and intrathymic progenitors surviving conditioning explained high day-60 diversity. A year had passed since transplant, and T-cell counts and diversity by then came mostly from newly produced T cells.

With respect to this clonotype: The antigen remains unidentified.

CDR1 and CDR2 from the germline V gene are SNHLY and FYNNEI. The CDR3 is made up of 13 amino acids. V dropped 1 base and J dropped 5 bases, with 8 bases sitting between them. The TCR was taken from a boy in the first two years of life who had a stem cell transplant for SCID, so the T cells may come from the graft donor. The specimen was PBMCs, mostly from graft donor cells, collected 360 days after TCRalphabeta/CD19-depleted stem cell transplant. The chain is built from TRBV2 and TRBJ2-5; D remains unclear. The CDR3 bases are TGTGCCAGCAGTGAAGGAGTTTGGGAGACCCAGTACTTC. Its protein product is CASSEGVWETQYF.